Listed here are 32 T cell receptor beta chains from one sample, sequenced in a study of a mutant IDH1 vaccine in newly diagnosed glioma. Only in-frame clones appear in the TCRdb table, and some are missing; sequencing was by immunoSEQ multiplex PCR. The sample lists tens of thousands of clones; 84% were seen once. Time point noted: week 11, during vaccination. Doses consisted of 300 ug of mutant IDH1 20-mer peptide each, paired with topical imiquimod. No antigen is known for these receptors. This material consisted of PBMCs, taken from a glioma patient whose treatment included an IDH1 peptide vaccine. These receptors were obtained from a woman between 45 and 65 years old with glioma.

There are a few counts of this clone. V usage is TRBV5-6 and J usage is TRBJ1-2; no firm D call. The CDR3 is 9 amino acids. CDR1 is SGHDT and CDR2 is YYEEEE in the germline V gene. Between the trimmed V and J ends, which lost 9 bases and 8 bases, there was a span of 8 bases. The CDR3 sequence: CANQSGYTF. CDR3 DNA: TGTGCCAACCAATCCGGCTACACCTTC.

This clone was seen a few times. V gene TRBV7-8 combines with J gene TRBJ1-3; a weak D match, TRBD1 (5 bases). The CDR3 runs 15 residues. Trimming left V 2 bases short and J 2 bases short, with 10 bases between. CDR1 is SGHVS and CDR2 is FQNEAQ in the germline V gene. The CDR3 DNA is TGTGCCAGCAGCTTATCAGGGAACCCTGGAAACACCATATATTTT. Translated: CASSLSGNPGNTIYF.

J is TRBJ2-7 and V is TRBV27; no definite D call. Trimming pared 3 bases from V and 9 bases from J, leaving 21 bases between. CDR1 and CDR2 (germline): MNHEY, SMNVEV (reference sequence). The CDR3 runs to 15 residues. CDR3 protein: CASSFSPTVPTGQYF. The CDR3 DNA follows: TGTGCCAGCAGTTTTTCCCCGACGGTGCCAACCGGGCAGTACTTC.

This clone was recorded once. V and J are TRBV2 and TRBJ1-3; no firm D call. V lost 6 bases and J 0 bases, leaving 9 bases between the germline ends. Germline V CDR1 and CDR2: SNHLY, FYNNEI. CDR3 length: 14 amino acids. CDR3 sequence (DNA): TGTGCCAGCAGGATCGCCTACTCTGGAAACACCATATATTTT. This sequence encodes CASRIAYSGNTIYF.

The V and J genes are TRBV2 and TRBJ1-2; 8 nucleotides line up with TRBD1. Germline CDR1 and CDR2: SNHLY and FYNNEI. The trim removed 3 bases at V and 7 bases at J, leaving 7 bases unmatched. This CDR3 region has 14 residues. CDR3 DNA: TGTGCCAGCAGTGAGATCACAGGGGGTCCTGGCTACACCTTC. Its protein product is CASSEITGGPGYTF.

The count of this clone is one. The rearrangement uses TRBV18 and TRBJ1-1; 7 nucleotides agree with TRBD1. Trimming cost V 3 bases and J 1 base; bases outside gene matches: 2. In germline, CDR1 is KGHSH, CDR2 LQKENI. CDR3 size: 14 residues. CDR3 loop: CASSPDRPNTEAFF. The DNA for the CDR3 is TGTGCCAGCTCACCGGACAGGCCGAACACTGAAGCTTTCTTT.

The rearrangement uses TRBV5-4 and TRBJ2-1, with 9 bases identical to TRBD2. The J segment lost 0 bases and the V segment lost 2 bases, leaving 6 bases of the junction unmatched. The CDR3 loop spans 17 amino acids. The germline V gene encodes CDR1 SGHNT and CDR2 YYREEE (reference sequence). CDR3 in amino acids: CASSLGAGGNSYNEQFF. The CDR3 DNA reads TGTGCCAGCAGCTTAGGAGCGGGGGGTAACTCCTACAATGAGCAGTTCTTC.

DNA of the CDR3: TGCGCCAGCAGCCAAAGTGACAGGGGGCATCAGCCCCAGCATTTT. It encodes CASSQSDRGHQPQHF. The genes are TRBV4-1 and TRBJ1-5; 10 nucleotides align to TRBD1. From germline, CDR1 is MGHRA and CDR2 YSYEKL. The trim removed 2 bases at V and 5 bases at J, leaving 3 bases unmatched. The CDR3 totals 15 residues.

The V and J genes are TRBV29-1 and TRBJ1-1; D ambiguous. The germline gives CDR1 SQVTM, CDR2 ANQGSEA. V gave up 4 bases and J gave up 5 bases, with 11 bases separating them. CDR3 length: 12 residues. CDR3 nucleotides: TGCAGCGTTGCCGGGGTCAGAACTGAAGCTTTCTTT. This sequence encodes CSVAGVRTEAFF.

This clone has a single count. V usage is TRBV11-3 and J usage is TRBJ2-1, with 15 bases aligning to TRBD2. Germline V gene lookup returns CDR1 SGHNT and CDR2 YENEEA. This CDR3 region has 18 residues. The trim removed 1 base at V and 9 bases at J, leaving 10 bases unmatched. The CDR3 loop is CASSLVGTSGGLSGEQFF. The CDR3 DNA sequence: TGTGCCAGCAGCTTAGTTGGGACTAGCGGGGGGTTATCGGGTGAGCAGTTCTTC.

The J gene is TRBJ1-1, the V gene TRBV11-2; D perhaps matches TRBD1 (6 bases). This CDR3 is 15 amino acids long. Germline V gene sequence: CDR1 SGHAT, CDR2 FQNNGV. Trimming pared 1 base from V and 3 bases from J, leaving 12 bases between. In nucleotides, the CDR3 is TGTGCCAGCAGCTTAGGAGGGGGGGGATACACTGAAGCTTTCTTT. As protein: CASSLGGGGYTEAFF.

CDR3 sequence: CSARRSYEQYF. The CDR3 DNA reads TGCAGCGCCAGACGGTCCTACGAGCAGTACTTC. This chain links TRBV29-1 with TRBJ2-7; D gene uncertain. Between the trimmed V and J ends, which lost 7 bases and 1 base, there was a span of 8 bases. The CDR3 has 11 residues. Germline V gives CDR1 SQVTM, CDR2 ANQGSEA.

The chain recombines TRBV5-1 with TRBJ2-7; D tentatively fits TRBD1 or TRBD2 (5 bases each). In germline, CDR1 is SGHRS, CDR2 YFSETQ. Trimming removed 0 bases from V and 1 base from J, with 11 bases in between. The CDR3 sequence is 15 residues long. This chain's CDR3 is CASSLGRGRSYEQYF. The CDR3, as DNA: TGCGCCAGCAGCTTGGGACGGGGCCGGTCCTACGAGCAGTACTTC.

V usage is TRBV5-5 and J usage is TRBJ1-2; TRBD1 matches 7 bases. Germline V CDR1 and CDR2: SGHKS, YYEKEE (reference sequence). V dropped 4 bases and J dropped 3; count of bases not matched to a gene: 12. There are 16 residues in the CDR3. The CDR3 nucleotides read TGTGCCAGCAGCCCGCGTGCAGGGGGGTCCCACTATGGCTACACCTTC. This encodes CASSPRAGGSHYGYTF. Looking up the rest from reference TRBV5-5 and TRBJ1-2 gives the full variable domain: DAGVTQSPTHLIKTRGQQVTLRCSPISGHKSVSWYQQVLGQGPQFIFQYYEKEERGRGNFPDRFSARQFPNYSSELNVNALLLGDSALYLCASSPRAGGSHYGYTFGSGTRLTVV.

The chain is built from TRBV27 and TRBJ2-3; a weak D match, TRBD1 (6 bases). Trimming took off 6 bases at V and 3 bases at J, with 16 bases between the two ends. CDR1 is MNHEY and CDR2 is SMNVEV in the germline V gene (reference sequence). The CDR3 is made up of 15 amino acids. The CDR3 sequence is CASSRSQGVTDTQYF. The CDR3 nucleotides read TGTGCCAGCAGCCGATCACAGGGCGTGACAGATACGCAGTATTTT.

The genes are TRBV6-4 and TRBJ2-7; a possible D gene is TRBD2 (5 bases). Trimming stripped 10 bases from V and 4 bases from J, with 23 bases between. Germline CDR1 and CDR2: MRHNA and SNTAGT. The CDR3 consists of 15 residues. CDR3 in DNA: TGTGCCAACCCGGGGTCTCGGAACTCTCAATACGAGCAGTACTTC. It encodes CANPGSRNSQYEQYF.

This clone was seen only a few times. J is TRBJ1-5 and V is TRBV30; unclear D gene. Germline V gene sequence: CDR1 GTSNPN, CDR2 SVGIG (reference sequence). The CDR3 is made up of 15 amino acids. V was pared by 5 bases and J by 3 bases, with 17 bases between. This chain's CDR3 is CAWSLSRPFNQPQHF. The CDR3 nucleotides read TGTGCCTGGTCCCTCTCCAGGCCGTTCAATCAGCCCCAGCATTTT.

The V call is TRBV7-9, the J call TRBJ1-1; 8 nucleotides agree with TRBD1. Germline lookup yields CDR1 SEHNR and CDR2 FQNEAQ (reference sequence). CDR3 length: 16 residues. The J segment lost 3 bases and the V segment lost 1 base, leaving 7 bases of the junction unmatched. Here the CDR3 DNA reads TGTGCCAGCAGCTTAGGACAGGGGATGATCCACACTGAAGCTTTCTTT. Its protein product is CASSLGQGMIHTEAFF.

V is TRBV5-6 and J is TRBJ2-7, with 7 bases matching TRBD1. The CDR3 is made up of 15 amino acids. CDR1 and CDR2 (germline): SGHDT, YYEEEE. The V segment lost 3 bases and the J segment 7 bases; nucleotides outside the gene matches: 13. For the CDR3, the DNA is TGTGCCAGCAGCTCTCCAAACAGGGGCTCCCTTGAGCAGTACTTC. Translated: CASSSPNRGSLEQYF.

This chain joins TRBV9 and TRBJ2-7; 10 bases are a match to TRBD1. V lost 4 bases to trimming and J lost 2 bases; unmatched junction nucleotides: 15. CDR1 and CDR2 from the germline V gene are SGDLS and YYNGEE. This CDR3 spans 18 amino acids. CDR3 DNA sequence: TGTGCCAGCAGCCCCAAACTCGAGACAGGGGGCTTAACCTACGAGCAGTACTTC. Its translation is CASSPKLETGGLTYEQYF.

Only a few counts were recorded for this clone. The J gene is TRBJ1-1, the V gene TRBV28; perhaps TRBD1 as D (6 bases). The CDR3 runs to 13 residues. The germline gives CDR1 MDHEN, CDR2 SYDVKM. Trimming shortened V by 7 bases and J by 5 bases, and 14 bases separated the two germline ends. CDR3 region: CASTLGGWTEAFF. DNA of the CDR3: TGTGCCAGCACCCTGGGGGGCTGGACTGAAGCTTTCTTT.

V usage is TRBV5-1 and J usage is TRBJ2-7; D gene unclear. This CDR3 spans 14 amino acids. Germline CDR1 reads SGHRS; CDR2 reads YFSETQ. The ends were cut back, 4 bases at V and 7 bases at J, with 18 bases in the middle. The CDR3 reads CASSIPDGGGEQYF. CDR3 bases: TGCGCCAGCAGCATTCCGGACGGCGGTGGGGAGCAGTACTTC.

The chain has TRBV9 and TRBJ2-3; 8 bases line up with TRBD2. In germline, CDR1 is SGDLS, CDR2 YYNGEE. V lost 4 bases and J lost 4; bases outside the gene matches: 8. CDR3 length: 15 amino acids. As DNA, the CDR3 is TGTGCCAGCAGCTCCCGGACTAGCCCTCCAGATACGCAGTATTTT. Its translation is CASSSRTSPPDTQYF.

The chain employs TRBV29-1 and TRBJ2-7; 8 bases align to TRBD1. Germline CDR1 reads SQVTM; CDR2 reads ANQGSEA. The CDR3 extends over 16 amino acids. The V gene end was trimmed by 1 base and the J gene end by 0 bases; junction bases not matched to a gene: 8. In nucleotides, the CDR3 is TGCAGCGTTGAAGGGACAGGGAAGGCGGGCTCCTACGAGCAGTACTTC. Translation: CSVEGTGKAGSYEQYF.

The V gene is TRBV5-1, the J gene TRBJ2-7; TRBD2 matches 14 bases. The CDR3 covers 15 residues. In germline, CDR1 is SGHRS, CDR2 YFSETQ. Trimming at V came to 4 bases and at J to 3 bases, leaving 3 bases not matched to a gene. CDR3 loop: CASSLTSGGGYEQYF. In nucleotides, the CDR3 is TGCGCCAGCAGCCTGACTAGCGGGGGGGGCTACGAGCAGTACTTC.

The CDR3 DNA reads TGCGCCAGCAGTCCGGGTCCCCGGAACACTGAAGCTTTCTTT. It yields the protein CASSPGPRNTEAFF. The chain is built from TRBV4-1 and TRBJ1-1, with D uncertain. Germline V gene data show CDR1 as MGHRA and CDR2 as YSYEKL. Between the trimmed V and J ends, which lost 6 bases and 1 base, there was a span of 12 bases. The CDR3 has 14 residues.

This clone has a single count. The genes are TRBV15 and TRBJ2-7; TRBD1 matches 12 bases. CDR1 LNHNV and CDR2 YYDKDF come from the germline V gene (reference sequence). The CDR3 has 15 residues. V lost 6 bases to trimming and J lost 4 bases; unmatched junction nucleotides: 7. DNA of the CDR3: TGTGCCACCAGTAAACCGGGACAGGGGGCGTACGAGCAGTACTTC. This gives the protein CATSKPGQGAYEQYF.

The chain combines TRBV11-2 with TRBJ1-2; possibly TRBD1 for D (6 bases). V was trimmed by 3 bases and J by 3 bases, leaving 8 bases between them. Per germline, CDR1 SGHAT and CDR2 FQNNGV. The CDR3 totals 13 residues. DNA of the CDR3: TGTGCCAGCAGCTTCTCAGGGGACTATGGCTACACCTTC. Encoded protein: CASSFSGDYGYTF.

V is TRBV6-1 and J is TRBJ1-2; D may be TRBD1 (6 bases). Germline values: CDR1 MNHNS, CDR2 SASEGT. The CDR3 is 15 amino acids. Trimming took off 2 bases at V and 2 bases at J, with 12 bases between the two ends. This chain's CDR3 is CASSEMAGANYGYTF. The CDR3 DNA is TGTGCCAGCAGTGAAATGGCAGGGGCCAACTATGGCTACACCTTC.

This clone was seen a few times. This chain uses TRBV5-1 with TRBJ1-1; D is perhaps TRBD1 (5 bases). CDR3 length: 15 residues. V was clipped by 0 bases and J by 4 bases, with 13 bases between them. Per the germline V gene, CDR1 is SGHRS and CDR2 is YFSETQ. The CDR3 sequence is CASSLGQPTSTEAFF. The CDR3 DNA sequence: TGCGCCAGCAGCTTGGGACAGCCGACGTCCACTGAAGCTTTCTTT.

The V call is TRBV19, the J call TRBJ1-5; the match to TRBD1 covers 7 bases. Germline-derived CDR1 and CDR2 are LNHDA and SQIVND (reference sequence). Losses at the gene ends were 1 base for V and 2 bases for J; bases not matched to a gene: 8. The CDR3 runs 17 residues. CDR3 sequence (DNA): TGTGCCAGTAGTATAGGGGACAGTCAAACAGGCAATCAGCCCCAGCATTTT. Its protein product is CASSIGDSQTGNQPQHF.

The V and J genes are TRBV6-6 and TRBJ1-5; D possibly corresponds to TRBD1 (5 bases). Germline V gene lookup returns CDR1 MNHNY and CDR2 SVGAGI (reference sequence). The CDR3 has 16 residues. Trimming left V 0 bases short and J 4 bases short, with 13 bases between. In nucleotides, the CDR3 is TGTGCCAGCAGTTACTCGAGGGACGGGTATAATCAGCCCCAGCATTTT. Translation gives CASSYSRDGYNQPQHF.